The TCR beta chain under discussion was sequenced for a study of blood T cell repertoires in COVID-19 (dated by TCRdb to 2019 to 2021). With regard to the full study: Samples covering the acute and convalescent phases of COVID-19 were provided by collaborators in the United States, Italy and Spain. The prospective study material was composed of cDNA or gDNA derived from T cells, B-cell-depleted T cells, or PBMCs. Sample metadata almost always included a de-identified subject ID, COVID-19 status, age in years and sex. The repertoires were released in a freely available public database intended as a resource for research on the immune response to SARS-CoV-2. Samples were obtained from the ongoing ImmuneRACE study (first 160 participants) and from roughly 1,300 subjects provided by 6 global collaborators. Subjects who had been exposed to COVID-19, were actively infected with it, or had recovered from it provided the deeply sampled blood TCRbeta repertoires that made up the dataset. HLA class I and class II types, where available, came from metadata supplied by the sample provider rather than from assay-based typing.

A note on this clone: Its specific antigen is unknown. Qualities for individual bases were not recorded, and no much larger clone is one base off.

TCRbeta CDR3 regions were amplified from genomic DNA by means of the immunoSEQ Assay, a bias-controlled multiplex PCR. The source study handled its data this way. The number of nucleated cells in each sample was estimated by amplification of reference gene primers within the assay. Sequence reads were collapsed and filtered to measure the absolute abundance of every unique TCRbeta CDR3 rearrangement. Productive Simpson clonality was computed per sample as the square root of Simpson's diversity index over productive rearrangements. TCRdb retrieved this table from immuneACCESS and kept in-frame rearrangements only. Not all clones are present; in checked studies, unresolved V genes account for under half, and no reason is known for the remainder. From that table come the V and J calls and clone size; the DNA was used to work out D and trimming. Within this sample are around 180,000 clones, with 70% to 90% of them counted one time only. In total, the top ten clones hold roughly 2% of the sample.

The collaborating institutions used their own protocols to collect whole blood in K2EDTA tubes. For TCRbeta analysis, collaborator samples were shipped as frozen whole blood, as isolated PBMCs, or as DNA extracted from either sample type. CDR1 LGHNA and CDR2 YNFKEQ were looked up in the germline V gene. Trimming removed 2 bases from V and 4 bases from J, leaving 6 bases between the germline ends. Including cysteine and phenylalanine, the CDR3 has 13 amino acids. The DNA shown is the 39-base CDR3, in frame from base 1. General conclusions and limits of the study: The amount of clinical and demographic metadata varied by source and participant and was provided uncurated.

This clonotype originated in a man aged 65-85 years with active or convalescent COVID-19. The sequenced material came from peripheral blood. The chain is made from TRBV4-2 and TRBJ1-5, and TRBD1 may be the D gene, going by 6 matching bases. Here the CDR3 is given as CASSQQGNQPQHF. The DNA sequence is as follows: TGTGCCAGCAGCCAACAGGGGAATCAGCCCCAGCATTTT.